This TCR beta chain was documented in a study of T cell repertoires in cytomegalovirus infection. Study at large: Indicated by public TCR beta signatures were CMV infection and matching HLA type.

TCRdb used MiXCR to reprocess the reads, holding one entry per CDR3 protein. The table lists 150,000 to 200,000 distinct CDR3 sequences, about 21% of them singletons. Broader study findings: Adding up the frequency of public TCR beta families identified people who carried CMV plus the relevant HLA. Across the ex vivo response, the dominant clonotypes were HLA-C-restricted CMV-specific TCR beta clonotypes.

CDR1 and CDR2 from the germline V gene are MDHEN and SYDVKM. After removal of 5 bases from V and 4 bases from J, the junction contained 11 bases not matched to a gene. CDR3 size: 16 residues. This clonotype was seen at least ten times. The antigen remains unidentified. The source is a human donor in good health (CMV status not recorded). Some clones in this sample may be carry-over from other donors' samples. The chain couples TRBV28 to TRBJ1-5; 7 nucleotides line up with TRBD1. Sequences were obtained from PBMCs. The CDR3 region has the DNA TGTGCCAGCAGTCCACCCGGGACAGAATTTAATCAGCCCCAGCATTTT. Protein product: CASSPPGTEFNQPQHF.